A single sample gave rise to the 3 T cell receptor beta chains below, sequenced in a study of blood T cell repertoires in COVID-19. The data were produced by immunoSEQ multiplex PCR, yet TCRdb's version contains in-frame clones alone and is incomplete. The data contain fewer than 200,000 clones, roughly four fifths of them singletons. The specimen sequenced was peripheral blood. The receptors derive from a human donor in a cohort sampled during active COVID-19.

This clone was detected only once. This chain connects TRBV7-2 to TRBJ1-1; no clear D gene. The length of the CDR3 is 12 residues. The V gene's germline CDR1 is SGHTA and CDR2 FQGNSA. Trimming cost V 5 bases and J 6 bases, with 10 bases left between them. DNA of the CDR3: TGTGCCAGCAGCCTTTTCGGGGCTGAAGCTTTCTTT. Protein sequence: CASSLFGAEAFF.

Concerning this clone: The same CDR3 also results from other DNA sequences found in this sample. This chain links TRBV5-6 with TRBJ2-7; D is undetermined. Trimming cost V 0 bases and J 6 bases, with 4 bases left between them. Germline CDR1 is SGHDT and CDR2 is YYEEEE. The CDR3 sequence is 11 residues long. The CDR3 DNA is TGTGCCAGCAGCTTGGTCGGCGAGCAGTACTTC. As protein: CASSLVGEQYF.

The chain links TRBV10-2 to TRBJ1-5, with D perhaps TRBD1 (6 bases). The CDR3 extends over 16 amino acids. Germline CDR1 WSHSY, CDR2 SAAADI. Trimming removed 3 bases from V and 3 bases from J, with 15 bases in between. The CDR3 protein is CASSDSDRSYNQPQHF. CDR3 coding DNA: TGCGCCAGCAGTGACTCCGACAGGTCGTACAATCAGCCCCAGCATTTT.